This TCR beta chain is from a study of blood T cells in healthy people across ages. Broader study findings: Conclusively comparing naive with antigen-experienced cells was impossible with unsorted PBMCs.

As concerns this clonotype: The antigen remains undetermined.

There are 14 residues in the CDR3. V was clipped by 2 bases and J by 4 bases, with 11 bases between them. Per germline, CDR1 SGHAT and CDR2 FQNNGV. Combining a sample-barcoded 5' primer with a J-beta primer mix, a second PCR ran for roughly 7 to 12 cycles. TCRdb reprocessed the 5' RACE reads via MiXCR and lists one record per CDR3 protein. The repertoire holds more than 1,000,000 distinct CDR3 sequences, with roughly 24% as singletons. These data were also filed under a second study, of T cells of mothers and their children. That work states: Healthy Caucasian mothers, a few in number, and their six children were the donors.

Sequenced sample: blood. The TCR originated in a girl aged 2-10 years in good health. V usage is TRBV11-2 and J usage is TRBJ2-5, with D unresolved. The CDR3 DNA reads TGTGCCAGCAGCTTATTCGGTTTCAGAGAGACCCAGTACTTC. As protein: CASSLFGFRETQYF.